This TCR beta chain is drawn from a study of cytomegalovirus exposure and HLA in healthy donors. In the study overall: There were 117 million unique TCR beta sequences, drawn from about 179 million T cells, in an earlier analysis.

In germline, CDR1 is SGHRS, CDR2 YFSETQ. The V gene end was trimmed by 0 bases and the J gene end by 1 base; junction bases not matched to a gene: 2. The CDR3 has 15 amino acids. Those who donated were healthy bone marrow donors. Study results and caveats: Data from an earlier analysis indicated that most TCR beta V segments were productive either about 90% or about 30% of the time.

This clone was detected a few times. Antigen unknown. Both 60 Vbeta primers and 13 Jbeta primers went into the PCR. Sequencing was performed with immunoSEQ multiplex PCR; in TCRdb, only in-frame clones are kept and a portion is missing. The sample includes some 150,000 clones, around two thirds of them seen just once. Sequenced sample: PBMCs. The V and J genes are TRBV5-1 and TRBJ2-5; TRBD1 agrees at 8 bases. This clonotype originated in a man between 18 and 29 years old in good health and CMV-seropositive. The CDR3 DNA reads TGCGCCAGCAGCTTGGTCGGGACAGGCCAAGAGACCCAGTACTTC. This codes for CASSLVGTGQETQYF.